This T cell receptor beta chain was identified in a study of blood T cells in healthy people across ages. Overall study context: Capture by template switching was about one barcoded beta molecule per two T cells.

This clonotype was counted between two and nine times. The length of the CDR3 is 14 residues. V lost 2 bases and J lost 7, with 14 bases in between. CDR1 is KGHSH, CDR2 LQKENI, per germline. The second PCR ran 7 to 11 cycles with a sample-barcoded 5' primer and J-beta primers. TCRdb called the 5' RACE reads again in MiXCR, with one record for every CDR3 protein. Found here are fewer than 900,000 distinct CDR3 sequences, under 40% of them singletons; the top ten hold approximately 13%. The sequence was obtained from a man between 18 and 29 years old in good health. The chain is built from TRBV18 and TRBJ1-1; possible D gene TRBD1, 5 bases. The sample taken for sequencing was blood. CDR3 residues: CASSPSGGDGEAFF. CDR3 DNA: TGTGCCAGCTCACCATCGGGGGGGGATGGTGAAGCTTTCTTT.